This T cell receptor beta chain derives from a study of T cells after yellow fever vaccination. TCRdb passed the 5' RACE reads through MiXCR, listing each CDR3 protein once. This repertoire shows under 550,000 distinct CDR3 sequences, 20% to 25% found once; its top ten account for about 17%. Looked up from germline, CDR1 is MNHEY and CDR2 is SVGAGI. Deletions cut 2 bases from V and 4 bases from J, with 11 bases between. CDR3 size: 15 residues. Sequenced material: PBMCs, taken roughly 20 days after the first yellow fever vaccination. The J gene is TRBJ2-2, the V gene TRBV6-5; perhaps D is TRBD1 or TRBD2 (5 bases each). This clonotype was sampled from a man younger than 30 who received the YFV17D yellow fever vaccine. The CDR3 nucleotides are TGTGCCAGCAGTTACGAGGGGCGCATCACCGGGGAGCTGTTTTTT. Translated, it gives CASSYEGRITGELFF.